The 20 T cell receptor beta chains in this list originate from one sample, sequenced in a study of blood T cells in healthy people across ages. Alongside a J-beta primer mix, a sample-barcoded 5' primer served in a second PCR lasting about 6 to 11 cycles. TCRdb fed the 5' RACE reads into MiXCR, producing one record per CDR3 protein. The sample has 870,000 or so distinct CDR3 sequences, around 28% seen once. The sequencing input was blood. Receptors originate from a woman of 80 years or more in good health.

This chain connects TRBV30 to TRBJ2-5; 7 bases are a match to TRBD1. J was trimmed by 4 bases and V by 8 bases; bases with no gene match: 7. This CDR3 comprises 12 residues. From germline, CDR1 is GTSNPN and CDR2 SVGIG (reference sequence). CDR3 loop: CAGTTGTETQYF. As DNA, the CDR3 is TGTGCCGGAACGACAGGGACAGAGACCCAGTACTTC.

This chain connects TRBV4-1 to TRBJ2-1; TRBD1 matches at 10 bases. The end of the DNA is better explained by TRBJ2-7, so the J call may be wrong. The CDR3 has 16 amino acids. The germline V gene encodes CDR1 MGHRA and CDR2 YSYEKL. The CDR3 sequence is CASSQQTGGIYNEQYF. CDR3 in DNA: TGCGCCAGCAGCCAGCAGACAGGGGGCATCTACAATGAGCAGTACTTC.

This clonotype was counted at least ten times. The chain employs TRBV20-1 and TRBJ1-6, with 9 positions matching TRBD1. Germline V lookup: CDR1 DFQATT, CDR2 SNEGSKA (reference sequence). V was clipped by 3 bases and J by 3 bases; unmatched bases: 9. The CDR3 is 17 residues long. CDR3 protein: CSARVRTGVGYNSPLHF. CDR3 coding DNA: TGCAGTGCTAGGGTCAGGACAGGGGTTGGCTATAATTCACCCCTCCACTTT.

This clonotype was recorded many times. V is TRBV11-2 and J is TRBJ2-3; D is uncertain. Germline CDR1 and CDR2: SGHAT and FQNNGV. The CDR3 length is 14 residues. Trimming took 4 bases from V and 6 from J, leaving 14 bases between them. The DNA for the CDR3 is TGTGCCAGCAGCTCCTGGGTTACTACGGATACGCAGTATTTT. This encodes CASSSWVTTDTQYF.

This clonotype was seen repeatedly, ten times or more. This chain links TRBV7-2 with TRBJ1-1; D remains unclear. V was shortened by 5 bases and J by 5 bases, with 15 bases between the two germline ends. The CDR3 spans 14 residues. CDR1 SGHTA and CDR2 FQGNSA come from the germline V gene. The CDR3 sequence is CASSPSSVRTEAFF. The CDR3 DNA reads as TGTGCCAGCAGCCCGTCTTCGGTGCGAACTGAAGCTTTCTTT.

V usage is TRBV6-2 or TRBV6-3 and J usage is TRBJ1-5, with TRBD1 identical over 8 bases. The germline gives CDR1 MNHEY, CDR2 SVGEGT. The V gene end was trimmed by 6 bases and the J gene end by 6 bases; junction bases not matched to a gene: 7. The length of the CDR3 is 14 residues. CDR3 nucleotide sequence: TGTGCCAGCAGATACGACAGGGGCGGTCAGCCCCAGCATTTT. This codes for CASRYDRGGQPQHF.

This clonotype was observed at least ten times. The chain is built from TRBV7-2 and TRBJ1-1; TRBD1 matches at 8 bases. Germline CDR1 and CDR2: SGHTA and FQGNSA. The CDR3 runs to 13 residues. V lost 5 bases, J lost 7 bases, and 6 bases stayed unmatched. CDR3 DNA sequence: TGTGCCAGCAGCCCGGACAGGGTTAATGAAGCTTTCTTT. Translation: CASSPDRVNEAFF.

The chain recombines TRBV7-2 with TRBJ1-5, with D hard to call. The CDR3 covers 14 residues. Trimming cost V 6 bases and J 5 bases, with 14 bases left between them. The V gene's germline CDR1 is SGHTA and CDR2 FQGNSA. CDR3 loop: CASSLEGNYQPQHF. The CDR3 DNA reads TGTGCCAGCAGTCTGGAGGGTAATTATCAGCCCCAGCATTTT.

This clonotype was recorded many times. The chain joins TRBV30 to TRBJ2-3; D call uncertain. This CDR3 comprises 14 residues. Germline-derived CDR1 and CDR2 are GTSNPN and SVGIG (reference sequence). V was clipped by 3 bases and J by 1 base, with 11 bases between them. CDR3 DNA: TGTGCCTGGAGGGAAGCCTCTGGCACAGATACGCAGTATTTT. Its protein is CAWREASGTDTQYF. Together with reference TRBV30 and TRBJ2-3, the CDR3 gives the full variable domain: SQTIHQWPATLVQPVGSPLSLECTVEGTSNPNLYWYRQAAGRGLQLLFYSVGIGQISSEVPQNLSASRPQDRQFILSSKKLLLSDSGFYLCAWREASGTDTQYFGPGTRLTVL.

This clonotype has more than one count but fewer than ten. The gene calls are TRBV7-9 and TRBJ1-2, with D hard to call. The CDR3 runs to 17 residues. With 6 bases removed from V and 4 bases from J, the gap between germline ends came to 24 bases. Germline V gene lookup returns CDR1 SEHNR and CDR2 FQNEAQ (reference sequence). The CDR3 sequence: CASSPTACRLKSYGYTF. CDR3 coding DNA: TGTGCCAGCAGTCCCACAGCCTGTCGACTGAAGTCCTATGGCTACACCTTC.

Concerning this clonotype itself: With a much larger clone just one base away, this may be a read error. The chain joins TRBV27 to TRBJ2-7; 11 bases align to TRBD1. The CDR3 covers 13 residues. Trimming removed 6 bases from V and 7 bases from J; junction bases left unmatched: 5. Per the germline V gene, CDR1 is MNHEY and CDR2 is SMNVEV (reference sequence). In nucleotides, the CDR3 is TGTGCCAGCAGCGGACAGGGGGCAAGTGAGCAGTACTTC. Protein sequence: CASSGQGASEQYF.

This clonotype appeared many times. A read error may explain this, as a much larger clone is one base away. The chain joins TRBV12-3 or TRBV12-4 to TRBJ2-6; 9 nucleotides agree with TRBD1. This CDR3 spans 18 amino acids. CDR3 region: CASSLRGQGSSGANVRTF. In DNA, the CDR3 is TGTGCCAGCAGTTTAAGAGGACAGGGGAGCTCTGGGGCCAACGTCCGGACTTTC.

This clonotype was detected only a few times. The chain links TRBV20-1 to TRBJ1-5; 9 nucleotides agree with TRBD1. This CDR3 is 16 amino acids long. V dropped 3 bases and J dropped 3; count of bases not matched to a gene: 9. The V gene's germline CDR1 is DFQATT and CDR2 SNEGSKA (reference sequence). The CDR3 DNA follows: TGCAGTGCTAGCCTCGGACAGGGGAGTGTCAATCAGCCCCAGCATTTT. Protein: CSASLGQGSVNQPQHF.

J is TRBJ2-1 and V is TRBV9; D is perhaps TRBD2 (5 bases). V gave up 0 bases and J gave up 0 bases, with 13 bases separating them. Germline V CDR1 and CDR2: SGDLS, YYNGEE. The CDR3 totals 17 residues. The CDR3 is CASSVVAAGLSYNEQFF. The CDR3 coding sequence is TGTGCCAGCAGCGTAGTGGCAGCTGGACTCTCCTACAATGAGCAGTTCTTC.

This clonotype was seen at least ten times. V and J are TRBV5-1 and TRBJ2-5; D gene unclear. The V and J ends lost 0 bases and 0 bases respectively, with 24 bases between them. Germline V gives CDR1 SGHRS, CDR2 YFSETQ. CDR3 length equals 20 residues. This CDR3 is CASSLALIGRRTPNQETQYF. The CDR3 DNA sequence: TGCGCCAGCAGCTTGGCCCTTATTGGTCGACGGACCCCTAACCAAGAGACCCAGTACTTC.

This clonotype has a single count. It may be a read error: a sequence one base away is much more abundant. V and J are TRBV20-1 and TRBJ2-3, with D perhaps TRBD2 (7 bases). The CDR3 length is 16 residues. Germline V CDR1 and CDR2: DFQATT, SNEGSKA (reference sequence). The CDR3 DNA sequence: TGCAGTGCTAGTTTGATGAGGGGGGGCCCGTCAGATCCGCAGTATTTT. It encodes CSASLMRGGPSDPQYF.

There are many counts of this clonotype. The chain links TRBV20-1 to TRBJ2-5, with a possible D match to TRBD1 (5 bases). Germline loops: CDR1 DFQATT, CDR2 SNEGSKA (reference sequence). The CDR3 extends over 12 amino acids. Trimming shortened V by 5 bases and J by 5 bases, and 12 bases separated the two germline ends. CDR3 bases: TGCAGTGCTCAGGGAAGGGGCGAGACCCAGTACTTC. It is translated as CSAQGRGETQYF.

Ten or more counts support this clonotype. CDR3 DNA sequence: TGCAGTGCTAGAGATGGGTGGGACAGCCAAGAGACCCAGTACTTC. It specifies CSARDGWDSQETQYF. The V gene is TRBV20-1, the J gene TRBJ2-5; 7 nucleotides line up with TRBD1. Germline assignment: CDR1 DFQATT and CDR2 SNEGSKA (reference sequence). The CDR3 length is 15 residues. V trimming: 0 bases; J trimming: 1 base; junction bases outside the gene matches: 5.

Here the CDR3 reads CASRTEGVGGPSYNEQFF. DNA for the CDR3: TGTGCCAGCAGAACCGAGGGGGTGGGGGGGCCCTCCTACAATGAGCAGTTCTTC. The chain recombines TRBV5-5 with TRBJ2-1, with D tentatively TRBD2 (7 bases). V lost 5 bases to trimming and J lost 0 bases, with 21 bases between them. In germline, CDR1 is SGHKS, CDR2 YYEKEE (reference sequence). There are 18 residues in the CDR3.

This clonotype was found once. J is TRBJ2-5 and V is TRBV29-1; D may be TRBD1 or TRBD2 (6 bases each). The closer fit of TRBJ2-1 to the DNA end suggests the J call may be wrong. Germline CDR1 and CDR2: SQVTM and ANQGSEA. This CDR3 has 17 amino acids. The CDR3 here is CSVEERGERVRIDEQFF. CDR3 sequence (DNA): TGCAGCGTTGAAGAAAGGGGGGAGCGTGTAAGGATTGATGAGCAGTTCTTC.